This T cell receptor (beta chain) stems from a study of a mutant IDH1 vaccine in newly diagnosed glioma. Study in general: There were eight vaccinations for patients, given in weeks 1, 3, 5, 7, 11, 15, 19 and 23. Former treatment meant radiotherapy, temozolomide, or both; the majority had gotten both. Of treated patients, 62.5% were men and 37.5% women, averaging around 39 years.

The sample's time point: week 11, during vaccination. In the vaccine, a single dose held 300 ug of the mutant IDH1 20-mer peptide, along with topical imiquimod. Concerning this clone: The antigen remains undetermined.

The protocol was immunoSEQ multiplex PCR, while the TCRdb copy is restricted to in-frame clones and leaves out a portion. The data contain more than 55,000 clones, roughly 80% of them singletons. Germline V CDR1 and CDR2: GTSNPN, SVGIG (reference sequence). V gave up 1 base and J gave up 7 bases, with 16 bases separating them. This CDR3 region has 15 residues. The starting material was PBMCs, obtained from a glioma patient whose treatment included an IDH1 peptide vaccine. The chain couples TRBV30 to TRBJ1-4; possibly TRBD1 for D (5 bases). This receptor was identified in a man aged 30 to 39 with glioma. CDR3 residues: CAWSDPPRVGEKLFF. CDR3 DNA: TGTGCCTGGAGTGATCCCCCCAGGGTGGGTGAAAAACTGTTTTTT.